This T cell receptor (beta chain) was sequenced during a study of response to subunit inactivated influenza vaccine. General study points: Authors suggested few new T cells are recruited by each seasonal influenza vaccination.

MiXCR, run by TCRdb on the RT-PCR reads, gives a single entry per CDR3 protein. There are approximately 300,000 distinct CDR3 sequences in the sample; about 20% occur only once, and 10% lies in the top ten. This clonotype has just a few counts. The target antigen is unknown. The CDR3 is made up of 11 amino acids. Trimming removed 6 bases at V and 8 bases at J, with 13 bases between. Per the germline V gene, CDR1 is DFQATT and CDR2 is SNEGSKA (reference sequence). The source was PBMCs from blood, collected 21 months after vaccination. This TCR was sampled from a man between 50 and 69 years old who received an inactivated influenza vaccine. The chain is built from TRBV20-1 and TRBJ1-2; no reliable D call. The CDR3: CSAQGIVGYTF. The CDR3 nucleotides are TGCAGTGCACAAGGAATTGTGGGCTACACCTTC.